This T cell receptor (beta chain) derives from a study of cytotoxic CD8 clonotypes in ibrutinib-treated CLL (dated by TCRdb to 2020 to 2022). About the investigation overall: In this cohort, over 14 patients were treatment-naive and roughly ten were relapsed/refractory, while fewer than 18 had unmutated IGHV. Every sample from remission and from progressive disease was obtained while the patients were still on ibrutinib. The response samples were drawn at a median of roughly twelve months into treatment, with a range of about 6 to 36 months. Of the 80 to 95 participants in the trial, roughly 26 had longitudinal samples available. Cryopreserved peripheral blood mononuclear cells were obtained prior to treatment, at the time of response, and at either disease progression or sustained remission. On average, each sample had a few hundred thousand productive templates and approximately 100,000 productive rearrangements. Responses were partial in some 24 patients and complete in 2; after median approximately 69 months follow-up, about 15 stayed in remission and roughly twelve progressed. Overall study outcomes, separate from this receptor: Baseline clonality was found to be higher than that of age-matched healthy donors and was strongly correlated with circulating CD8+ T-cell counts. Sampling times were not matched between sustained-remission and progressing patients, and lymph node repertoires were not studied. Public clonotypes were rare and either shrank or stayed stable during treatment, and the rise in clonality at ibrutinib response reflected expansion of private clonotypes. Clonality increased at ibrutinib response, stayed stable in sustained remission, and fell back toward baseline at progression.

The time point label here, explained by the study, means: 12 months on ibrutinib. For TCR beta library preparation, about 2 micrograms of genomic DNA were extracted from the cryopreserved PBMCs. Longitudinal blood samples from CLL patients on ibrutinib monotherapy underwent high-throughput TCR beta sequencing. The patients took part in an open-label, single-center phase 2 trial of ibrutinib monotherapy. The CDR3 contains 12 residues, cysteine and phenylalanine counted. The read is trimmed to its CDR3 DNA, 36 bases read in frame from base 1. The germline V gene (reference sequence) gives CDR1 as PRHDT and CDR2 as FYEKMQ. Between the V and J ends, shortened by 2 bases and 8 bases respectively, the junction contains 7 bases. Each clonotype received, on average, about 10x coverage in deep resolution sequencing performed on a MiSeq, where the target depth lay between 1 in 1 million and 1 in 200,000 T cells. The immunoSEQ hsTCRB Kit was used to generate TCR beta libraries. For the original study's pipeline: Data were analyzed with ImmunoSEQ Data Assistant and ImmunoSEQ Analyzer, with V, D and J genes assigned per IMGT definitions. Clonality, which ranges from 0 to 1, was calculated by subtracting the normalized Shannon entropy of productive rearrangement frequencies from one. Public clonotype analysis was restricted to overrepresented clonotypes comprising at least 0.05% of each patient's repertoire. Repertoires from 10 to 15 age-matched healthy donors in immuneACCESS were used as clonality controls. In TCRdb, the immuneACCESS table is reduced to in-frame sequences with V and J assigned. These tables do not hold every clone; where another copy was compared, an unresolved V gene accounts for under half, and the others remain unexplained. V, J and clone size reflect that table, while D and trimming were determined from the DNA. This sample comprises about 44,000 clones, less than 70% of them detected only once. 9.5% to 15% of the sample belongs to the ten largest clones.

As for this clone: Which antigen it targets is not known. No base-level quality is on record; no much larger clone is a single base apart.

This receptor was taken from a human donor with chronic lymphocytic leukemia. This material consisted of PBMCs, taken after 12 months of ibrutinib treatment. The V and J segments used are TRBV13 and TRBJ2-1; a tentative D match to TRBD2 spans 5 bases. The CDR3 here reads CASSLSGYEQFF. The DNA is TGTGCCAGCAGCTTAAGCGGTTATGAGCAGTTCTTC.